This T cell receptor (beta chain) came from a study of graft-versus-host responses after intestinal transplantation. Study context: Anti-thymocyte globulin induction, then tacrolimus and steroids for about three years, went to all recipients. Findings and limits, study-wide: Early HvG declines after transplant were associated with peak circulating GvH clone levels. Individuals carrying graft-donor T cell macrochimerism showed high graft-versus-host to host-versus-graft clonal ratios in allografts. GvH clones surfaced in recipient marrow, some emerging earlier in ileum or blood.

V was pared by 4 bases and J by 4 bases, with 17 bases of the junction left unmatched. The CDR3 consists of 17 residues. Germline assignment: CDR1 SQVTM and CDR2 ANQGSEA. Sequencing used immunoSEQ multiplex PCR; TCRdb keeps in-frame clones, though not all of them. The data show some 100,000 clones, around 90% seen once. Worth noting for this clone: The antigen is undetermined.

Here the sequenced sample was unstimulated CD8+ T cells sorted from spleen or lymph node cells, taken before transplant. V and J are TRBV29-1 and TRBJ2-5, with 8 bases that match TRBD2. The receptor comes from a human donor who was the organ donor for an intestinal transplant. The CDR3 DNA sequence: TGCAGCGTTGCCTTAAGGCCCGGCGGGAGGCCGGGAGAGACCCAGTACTTC. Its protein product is CSVALRPGGRPGETQYF. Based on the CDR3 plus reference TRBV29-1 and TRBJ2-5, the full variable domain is SAVISQKPSRDICQRGTSLTIQCQVDSQVTMMFWYRQQPGQSLTLIATANQGSEATYESGFVIDKFPISRPNLTFSTLTVSNMSPEDSSIYLCSVALRPGGRPGETQYFGPGTRLLVL.